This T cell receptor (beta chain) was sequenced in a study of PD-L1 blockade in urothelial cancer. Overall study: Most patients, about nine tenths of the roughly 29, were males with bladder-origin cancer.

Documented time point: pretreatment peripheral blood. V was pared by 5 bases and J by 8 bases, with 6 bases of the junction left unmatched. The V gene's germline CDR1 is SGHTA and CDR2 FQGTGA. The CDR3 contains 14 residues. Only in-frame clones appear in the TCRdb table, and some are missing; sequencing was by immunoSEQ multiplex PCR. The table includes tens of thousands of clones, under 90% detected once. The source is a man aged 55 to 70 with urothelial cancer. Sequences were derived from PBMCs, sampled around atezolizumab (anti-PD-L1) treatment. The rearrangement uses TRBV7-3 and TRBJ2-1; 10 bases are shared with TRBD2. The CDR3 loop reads CASSTGLAVDEQFF. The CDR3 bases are TGTGCCAGCAGCACTGGACTAGCGGTCGATGAGCAGTTCTTC. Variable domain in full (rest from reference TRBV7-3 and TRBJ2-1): GAGVSQTPSNKVTEKGKYVELRCDPISGHTALYWYRQSLGQGPEFLIYFQGTGAADDSGLPNDRFFAVRPEGSVSTLKIQRTERGDSAVYLCASSTGLAVDEQFFGPGTRLTVL.